A selection of T cell receptor beta chains follows, all from one sample in a study of human T cells and chemical hapten exposure. TCRdb re-called the RACE reads with MiXCR, one entry per CDR3 protein. The data show 75,000 to 90,000 distinct CDR3 sequences, 8.5% to 12% seen once. Sequenced material: whole blood, taken in connection with sensitization to the hapten diphenylcyclopropenone (DPC). The receptors stem from a woman aged 45-59 years with alopecia areata. Some clones in this sample may be carry-over from other donors' samples. CDR3s include the opening cysteine and the closing phenylalanine or tryptophan. A D gene is named only where the DNA matches it firmly. Clone size is shown for a subset of rows, as once, few, many or a class of expanded clone.

TRBD1	.	TRBV6-2/TRBV6-3	TRBJ2-2	CASSSRDRETGELFF	TGTGCCAGCAGTTCCCGGGACAGGGAGACCGGGGAGCTGTTTTTT
TRBD1	few	TRBV28	TRBJ1-6	CASSTPGQGPLNRPLHF	TGTGCCAGCAGCACACCTGGACAGGGGCCGCTTAATCGACCCCTCCACTTT
TRBD1	few	TRBV27	TRBJ2-1	CASRKTGGQGEQFF	TGTGCCAGCAGGAAAACAGGGGGCCAAGGGGAGCAGTTCTTC
.	few	TRBV27	TRBJ2-1	CASSFRDEQFF	TGTGCCAGCAGTTTCAGGGATGAGCAGTTCTTC
TRBD1	many	TRBV5-4	TRBJ2-2	CASSRGTGVRTGELFF	TGTGCCAGCAGCCGGGGGACAGGGGTTCGCACCGGGGAGCTGTTTTTT
TRBD2	many	TRBV7-9	TRBJ2-5	CASSLVLADLFRQETQYF	TGTGCCAGCAGCTTAGTCCTAGCGGACTTGTTCCGGCAAGAGACCCAGTACTTC
TRBD2	many	TRBV27	TRBJ2-3	CASSLVYPAGGYTDTQYF	TGTGCCAGCAGTTTAGTCTACCCAGCGGGAGGTTACACAGATACGCAGTATTTT
.	.	TRBV30	TRBJ1-3	CAWSVRGLGVSGNTIYF	TGTGCCTGGAGTGTACGAGGTCTCGGGGTCTCTGGAAACACCATATATTTT
TRBD2	.	TRBV29-1	TRBJ2-1	CSVEGPRGAGTYNEQFF	TGCAGCGTTGAAGGCCCCCGTGGAGCGGGAACCTACAATGAGCAGTTCTTC
.	many	TRBV29-1	TRBJ1-2	CSVGIGGPRDGYTF	TGCAGCGTGGGTATAGGGGGGCCGCGCGATGGCTACACCTTC
.	.	TRBV19	TRBJ1-5	CASSMGDLSNQPQHF	TGTGCCAGTAGTATGGGGGACCTGAGCAATCAGCCCCAGCATTTT
.	.	TRBV3-1	TRBJ2-2	CASSRAPQTGELFF	TGTGCCAGCAGTCGGGCCCCCCAAACCGGGGAGCTGTTTTTT
.	.	TRBV6-6	TRBJ2-2	CASIHSGPKNTGELFF	TGTGCCAGCATTCACTCGGGGCCGAAGAACACCGGGGAGCTGTTTTTT
.	.	TRBV3-1	TRBJ1-5	CASSQGAGSNQPQHF	TGTGCCAGCAGCCAAGGGGCAGGGAGTAATCAGCCCCAGCATTTT
TRBD1	few	TRBV24-1	TRBJ2-2	CATSDPGQDTGELFF	TGTGCCACCAGTGATCCCGGACAGGACACCGGGGAGCTGTTTTTT
TRBD1	few	TRBV3-1	TRBJ1-2	CASSPSRTGGANGYTF	TGTGCCAGCAGCCCGTCCCGGACAGGGGGCGCGAATGGCTACACCTTC
.	many	TRBV7-2	TRBJ2-7	CATSMGSSYEQYF	TGTGCCACCTCGATGGGTAGCTCCTACGAGCAGTACTTC
TRBD2	.	TRBV28	TRBJ2-1	CASRLGLAGVNEQFF	TGTGCCAGCAGACTGGGACTAGCGGGAGTCAATGAGCAGTTCTTC
TRBD1	many	TRBV6-5	TRBJ2-7	CASTPGTATGYEQYF	TGTGCCAGCACCCCCGGGACAGCAACCGGGTACGAGCAGTACTTC
.	.	TRBV2	TRBJ1-1	CASILLNSNTEAFF	TGTGCCAGCATTTTGTTGAACTCGAACACTGAAGCTTTCTTT
.	few	TRBV6-6	TRBJ1-4	CASTRGGPGEKLFF	TGTGCCAGCACCCGGGGAGGGCCTGGAGAAAAACTGTTTTTT
.	.	TRBV7-8	TRBJ2-7	CASSRLTRGYEQYF	TGTGCCAGCAGCCGCCTTACGCGGGGCTACGAGCAGTACTTC
.	.	TRBV12-3/TRBV12-4	TRBJ2-2	CASSLPGVGELFF	TGTGCCAGCAGTTTACCGGGAGTCGGGGAGCTGTTTTTT
.	.	TRBV28	TRBJ2-2	CASTDYVNTGELFF	TGTGCCAGCACGGACTACGTTAACACCGGGGAGCTGTTTTTT
.	.	TRBV29-1	TRBJ2-7	CSVARASYEQYF	TGCAGCGTTGCCAGGGCTTCCTACGAGCAGTACTTC
.	many	TRBV20-1	TRBJ1-2	CSAREIGEGYTF	TGCAGTGCTAGAGAGATAGGGGAAGGCTACACCTTC
.	many	TRBV2	TRBJ2-1	CASIKEMGSFSYNEQFF	TGTGCCAGCATCAAGGAGATGGGGTCGTTCTCCTACAATGAGCAGTTCTTC
TRBD2	few	TRBV12-3/TRBV12-4	TRBJ2-7	CASSFPEIAGGPYEQYF	TGTGCCAGCAGTTTCCCCGAAATAGCGGGAGGGCCCTACGAGCAGTACTTC
.	.	TRBV5-1	TRBJ1-4	CASSLAGPTQFNEKLFF	TGCGCCAGCAGCTTGGCCGGACCCACCCAGTTCAATGAAAAACTGTTTTTT
.	.	TRBV28	TRBJ2-3	CASSPPRAGLGDTQYF	TGTGCCAGCAGCCCCCCTCGAGCAGGGCTTGGAGATACGCAGTATTTT
.	.	TRBV28	TRBJ1-4	CASSFQVGAEKLFF	TGTGCCAGCAGTTTCCAGGTCGGGGCTGAAAAACTGTTTTTT
TRBD1	many	TRBV7-6	TRBJ1-1	CASSSGTGNTEAFF	TGTGCCAGCAGCTCCGGGACAGGAAACACTGAAGCTTTCTTT
.	.	TRBV3-1	TRBJ2-3	CASSPDSFATQYF	TGTGCCAGCAGCCCCGACAGCTTTGCTACGCAGTATTTT
.	many	TRBV6-6	TRBJ1-2	CASSYSRVLSAVDGYTF	TGTGCCAGCAGTTACTCGCGTGTACTGTCCGCGGTTGATGGCTACACCTTC
.	.	TRBV29-1	TRBJ1-2	CSVADSNYGYTF	TGCAGCGTTGCAGATAGTAACTATGGCTACACCTTC
.	many	TRBV20-1	TRBJ2-1	CSAGTWGSYNEQFF	TGCAGTGCTGGAACTTGGGGCTCCTACAATGAGCAGTTCTTC
TRBD2	many	TRBV6-6	TRBJ2-1	CASSRRGAGEYNEQFF	TGTGCCAGCAGCCGCCGTGGAGCGGGAGAGTACAATGAGCAGTTCTTC
TRBD1	few	TRBV27	TRBJ1-2	CASTGTGPPSNYGYTF	TGTGCCAGCACGGGGACAGGGCCCCCCTCTAACTATGGCTACACCTTC
.	.	TRBV3-1	TRBJ1-1	CASSQEGVRGMNTEAFF	TGTGCCAGCAGCCAAGAGGGGGTTCGCGGAATGAACACTGAAGCTTTCTTT
TRBD2	many	TRBV20-1	TRBJ2-2	CSAPAAGGRDGELFF	TGCAGTGCCCCGGCGGCGGGAGGCAGGGACGGGGAGCTGTTTTTT
.	many	TRBV2	TRBJ2-3	CASSDSTDTQYF	TGTGCCAGCAGTGACAGCACAGATACGCAGTATTTT
.	.	TRBV27	TRBJ1-4	CASSPYNPRREKLFF	TGTGCCAGCAGCCCTTACAACCCCCGCCGGGAAAAACTGTTTTTT
.	.	TRBV4-2	TRBJ1-6	CASSQDGTGLNSPLHF	TGTGCCAGCAGCCAAGATGGTACAGGGCTTAATTCACCCCTCCACTTT
.	.	TRBV6-1	TRBJ2-7	CASSEASGVYTYEQYF	TGTGCCAGCAGTGAAGCATCGGGAGTATATACCTACGAGCAGTACTTC
TRBD2	.	TRBV7-2	TRBJ2-3	CASSLDASGRRGYF	TGTGCCAGCAGCTTAGATGCTAGCGGGAGGAGGGGTTATTTT